A single sample gave rise to the 14 T cell receptor beta chains below, sequenced in a study of T cells in tuberculosis. Assay used: immunoSEQ multiplex PCR; TCRdb lists only in-frame clones, some missing. This sample has tens of thousands of clones, with just under 95% found just once. Sequences were obtained from PBMCs. Receptor source: a donor between 10 and 29 years old with latent tuberculosis or without tuberculosis infection. Some clones in this sample may be carry-over from other donors' samples.

The V call is TRBV5-5, the J call TRBJ2-7, with 9 bases lining up with TRBD1. Germline CDR1 and CDR2: SGHKS and YYEKEE (reference sequence). The CDR3 extends over 15 amino acids. V lost 4 bases, J lost 2 bases, and 7 bases stayed unmatched. In DNA, the CDR3 is TGTGCCAGCAGCACTTCGGGACAGGGTCCCTACGAGCAGTACTTC. Its translation is CASSTSGQGPYEQYF.

This clone was found a few times. V gene TRBV2 combines with J gene TRBJ1-4; possible D gene TRBD1, 5 bases. V shed 6 bases and J shed 5 bases, with 13 bases lying between them. The CDR3 covers 14 residues. Germline CDR1 is SNHLY and CDR2 is FYNNEI. This chain's CDR3 is CASSGTEGNEKLFF. Written as DNA, the CDR3 is TGTGCCAGCAGCGGGACGGAGGGGAATGAAAAACTGTTTTTT.

Only one count was recorded for this clone. The chain combines TRBV5-4 with TRBJ1-2; the D is unclear. CDR3 length equals 17 residues. Germline CDR1 is SGHNT and CDR2 is YYREEE (reference sequence). Trimming pared 4 bases from V and 6 bases from J, leaving 25 bases between. CDR3 bases: TGTGCCAGCAGCCGCGGGTGGGGTTTACTCCAAGACGATGGCTACACCTTC. Translated, it gives CASSRGWGLLQDDGYTF.

The chain links TRBV7-9 to TRBJ2-1; TRBD1 aligns across 12 bases. Trimming removed 5 bases from V and 10 bases from J; junction bases left unmatched: 12. The CDR3 loop spans 16 amino acids. Germline CDR1 and CDR2: SEHNR and FQNEAQ (reference sequence). The CDR3 sequence: CASSDDPGQGAGEQFF. The CDR3 nucleotides read TGTGCCAGCAGCGACGATCCGGGACAGGGGGCCGGAGAGCAGTTCTTC.

J is TRBJ2-3 and V is TRBV7-2; 7 nucleotides match TRBD1. With 4 bases clipped from V and 2 bases from J, the junction kept 15 bases outside the gene matches. In germline, CDR1 is SGHTA, CDR2 FQGNSA. This CDR3 contains 18 residues. The CDR3 DNA follows: TGTGCCAGCAGCTCCCCTTTTGGGACAGCGGAATACACAGATACGCAGTATTTT. Residues: CASSSPFGTAEYTDTQYF. The variable domain in full, with the rest retrieved from reference TRBV7-2 and TRBJ2-3, is GAGVSQSPSNKVTEKGKDVELRCDPISGHTALYWYRQSLGQGLEFLIYFQGNSAPDKSGLPSDRFSAERTGGSVSTLTIQRTQQEDSAVYLCASSSPFGTAEYTDTQYFGPGTRLTVL.

The chain couples TRBV21-1 to TRBJ2-5; the table names TRBD2, a call not compared with the DNA. TRBV21-1 is an annotated pseudogene. The CDR3 covers 21 residues. CDR3 loop: CASSNPAGGTSGLAKQETQYF. The DNA of the CDR3 is TGTGCCAGCAGCAATCCTGCGGGGGGGACTAGCGGTCTGGCAAAACAAGAGACCCAGTACTTC.

The chain joins TRBV19 to TRBJ2-1; 7 nucleotides line up with TRBD2. The CDR3 runs to 13 residues. CDR1 is LNHDA, CDR2 SQIVND, per germline (reference sequence). In DNA, the CDR3 is TGTGCAACTCAGACTAGCCTCTACAATGAGCAGTTCTTC. It yields the protein CATQTSLYNEQFF.

V is TRBV5-1 and J is TRBJ1-1; TRBD1 aligns across 7 bases. V was clipped by 7 bases and J by 0 bases; unmatched bases: 3. Germline V gene data show CDR1 as SGHRS and CDR2 as YFSETQ. The CDR3 spans 13 residues. This CDR3 is CASSTGMNTEAFF. The CDR3 coding sequence is TGCGCCAGCTCGACAGGGATGAACACTGAAGCTTTCTTT.

The chain is built from TRBV27 and TRBJ1-1, with 7 nucleotides matching TRBD1. Germline values: CDR1 MNHEY, CDR2 SMNVEV (reference sequence). This CDR3 comprises 14 residues. The V segment lost 3 bases and the J segment 1 base; nucleotides outside the gene matches: 2. The CDR3 DNA reads as TGTGCCAGCAGTTTTGAGGGGGCGAACACTGAAGCTTTCTTT. Translated, it gives CASSFEGANTEAFF.

The chain couples TRBV28 to TRBJ1-5; D is uncertain. The V end lost 2 bases, the J end lost 11 bases, and 10 bases lay between the germline ends. The CDR3 is 12 residues long. CDR1 is MDHEN and CDR2 is SYDVKM in the germline V gene. The chain's CDR3 is CASSLKSLSQHF. CDR3 DNA sequence: TGTGCCAGCAGTTTAAAGAGTTTGTCCCAGCATTTT.

The chain carries TRBV4-1 and TRBJ2-3, with 9 positions matching TRBD2. Germline trimming cut 10 bases from V and 1 base from J; bases unmatched to any gene: 9. Germline CDR1 and CDR2: MGHRA and YSYEKL. The CDR3 is 15 residues long. The CDR3 DNA follows: TGCGCCATCGGGGCGGGGGGGCCGGGCACAGATACGCAGTATTTT. This codes for CAIGAGGPGTDTQYF.

This chain connects TRBV5-1 to TRBJ2-1; the D gene is possibly TRBD1 (5 bases). From germline, CDR1 is SGHRS and CDR2 YFSETQ. V was pared by 4 bases and J by 0 bases, with 11 bases between. The length of the CDR3 is 15 residues. The CDR3 loop is CASSPTGFSYNEQFF. The DNA for the CDR3 is TGCGCCAGCAGCCCCACAGGTTTCTCCTACAATGAGCAGTTCTTC.

The sample holds one count of this clone. The V gene is TRBV5-1, the J gene TRBJ2-2, with 7 bases aligning to TRBD1. V shed 4 bases and J 4 bases; nucleotides not matched to a gene: 10. Germline lookup yields CDR1 SGHRS and CDR2 YFSETQ. The CDR3 extends over 16 amino acids. The CDR3 region is CASSISGTASTGELFF. The CDR3 DNA reads as TGCGCCAGCAGCATCTCCGGGACAGCATCCACCGGGGAGCTGTTTTTT.

CDR3 amino acids: CASSSYRGSGGYTF. The CDR3 DNA reads TGTGCCAGCAGCTCATACAGGGGGTCGGGTGGCTACACCTTC. The genes are TRBV7-8 and TRBJ1-2; 8 nucleotides match TRBD1. Germline loops: CDR1 SGHVS, CDR2 FQNEAQ. The length of the CDR3 is 14 residues. V lost 4 bases and J lost 7; bases outside the gene matches: 8.